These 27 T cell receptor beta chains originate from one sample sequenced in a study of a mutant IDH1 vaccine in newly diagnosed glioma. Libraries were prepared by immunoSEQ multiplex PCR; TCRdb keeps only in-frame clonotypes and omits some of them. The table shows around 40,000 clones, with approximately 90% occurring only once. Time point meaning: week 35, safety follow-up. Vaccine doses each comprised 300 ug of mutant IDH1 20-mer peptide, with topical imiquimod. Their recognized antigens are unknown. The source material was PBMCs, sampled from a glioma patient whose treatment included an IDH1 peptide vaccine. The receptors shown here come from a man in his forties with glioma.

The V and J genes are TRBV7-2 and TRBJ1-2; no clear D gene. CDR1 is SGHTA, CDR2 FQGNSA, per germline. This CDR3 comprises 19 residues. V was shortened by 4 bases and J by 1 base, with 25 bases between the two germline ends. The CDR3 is CASSSSGVGSVLYNYGYTF. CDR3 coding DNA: TGTGCCAGCAGCTCCTCCGGTGTAGGGTCAGTTCTCTATAACTATGGCTACACCTTC.

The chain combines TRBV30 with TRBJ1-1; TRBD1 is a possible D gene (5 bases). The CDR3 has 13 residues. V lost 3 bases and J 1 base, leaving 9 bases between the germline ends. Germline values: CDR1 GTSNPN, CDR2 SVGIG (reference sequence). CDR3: CAWRRDRNTEAFF. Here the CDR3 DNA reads TGTGCCTGGAGGAGGGACCGGAACACTGAAGCTTTCTTT.

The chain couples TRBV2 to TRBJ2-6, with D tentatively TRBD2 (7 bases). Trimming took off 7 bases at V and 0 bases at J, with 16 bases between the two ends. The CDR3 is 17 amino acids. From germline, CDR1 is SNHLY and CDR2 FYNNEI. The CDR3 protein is CASTSGGSSSGANVLTF. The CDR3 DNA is TGTGCCAGCACTTCGGGGGGCAGCTCCTCTGGGGCCAACGTCCTGACTTTC. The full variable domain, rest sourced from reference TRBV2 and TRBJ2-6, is EPEVTQTPSHQVTQMGQEVILRCVPISNHLYFYWYRQILGQKVEFLVSFYNNEISEKSEIFDDQFSVERPDGSNFTLKIRSTKLEDSAMYFCASTSGGSSSGANVLTFGAGSRLTVL.

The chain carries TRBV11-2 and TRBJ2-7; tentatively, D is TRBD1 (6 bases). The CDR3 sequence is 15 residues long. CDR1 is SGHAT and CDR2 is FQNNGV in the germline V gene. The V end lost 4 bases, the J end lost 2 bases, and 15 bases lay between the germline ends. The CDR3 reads CASSWEIRDTYEQYF. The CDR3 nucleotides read TGTGCCAGCAGCTGGGAAATCCGGGACACCTACGAGCAGTACTTC.

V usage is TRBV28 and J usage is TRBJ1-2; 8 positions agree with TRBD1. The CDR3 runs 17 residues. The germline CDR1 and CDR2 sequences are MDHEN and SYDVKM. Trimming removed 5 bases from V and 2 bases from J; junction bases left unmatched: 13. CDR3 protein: CASSTTREDRENYGYTF. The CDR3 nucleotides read TGTGCCAGCAGTACAACGCGAGAGGACAGGGAGAACTATGGCTACACCTTC.

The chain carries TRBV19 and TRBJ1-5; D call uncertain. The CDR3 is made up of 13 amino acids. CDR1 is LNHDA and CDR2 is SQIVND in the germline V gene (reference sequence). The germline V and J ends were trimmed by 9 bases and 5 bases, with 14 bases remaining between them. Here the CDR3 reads CASAGFGDQPQHF. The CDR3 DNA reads TGTGCCAGCGCGGGGTTTGGGGATCAGCCCCAGCATTTT.

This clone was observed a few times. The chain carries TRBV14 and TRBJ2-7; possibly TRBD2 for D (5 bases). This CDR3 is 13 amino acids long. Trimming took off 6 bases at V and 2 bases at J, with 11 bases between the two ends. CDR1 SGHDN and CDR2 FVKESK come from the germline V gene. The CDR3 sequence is CASSPGKTYEQYF. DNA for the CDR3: TGTGCCAGCAGTCCCGGGAAGACCTACGAGCAGTACTTC.

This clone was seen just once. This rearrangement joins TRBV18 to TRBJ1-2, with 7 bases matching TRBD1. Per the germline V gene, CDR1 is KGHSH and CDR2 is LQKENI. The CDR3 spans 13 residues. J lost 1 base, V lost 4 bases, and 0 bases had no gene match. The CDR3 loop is CASSRDSNYGYTF. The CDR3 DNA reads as TGTGCCAGCTCACGGGACAGTAACTATGGCTACACCTTC.

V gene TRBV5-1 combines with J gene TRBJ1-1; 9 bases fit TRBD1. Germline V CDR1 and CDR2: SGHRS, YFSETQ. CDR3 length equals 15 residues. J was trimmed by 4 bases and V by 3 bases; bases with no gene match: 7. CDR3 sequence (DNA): TGCGCCAGCAGCTCAACCTTACAGGGGGCCACTGAAGCTTTCTTT. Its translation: CASSSTLQGATEAFF.

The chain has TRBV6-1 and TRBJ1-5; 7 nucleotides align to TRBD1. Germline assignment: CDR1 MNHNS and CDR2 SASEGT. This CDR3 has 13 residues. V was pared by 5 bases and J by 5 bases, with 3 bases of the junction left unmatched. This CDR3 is CASSSGGYQPQHF. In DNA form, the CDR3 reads TGTGCCAGCAGTTCAGGGGGGTATCAGCCCCAGCATTTT.

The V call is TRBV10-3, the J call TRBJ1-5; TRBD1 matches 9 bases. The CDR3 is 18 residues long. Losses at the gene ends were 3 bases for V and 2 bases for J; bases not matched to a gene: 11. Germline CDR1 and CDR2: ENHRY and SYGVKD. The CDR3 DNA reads TGTGCCATCAGTGAAAGCCGGACAGGGGTTGAAGGCAATCAGCCCCAGCATTTT. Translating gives CAISESRTGVEGNQPQHF.

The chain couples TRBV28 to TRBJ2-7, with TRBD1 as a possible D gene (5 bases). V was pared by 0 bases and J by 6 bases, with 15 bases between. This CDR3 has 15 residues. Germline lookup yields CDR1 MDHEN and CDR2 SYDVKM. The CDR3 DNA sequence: TGTGCCAGCAGTTTATGGGACACCGCCAGGTTCGAGCAGTACTTC. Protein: CASSLWDTARFEQYF.

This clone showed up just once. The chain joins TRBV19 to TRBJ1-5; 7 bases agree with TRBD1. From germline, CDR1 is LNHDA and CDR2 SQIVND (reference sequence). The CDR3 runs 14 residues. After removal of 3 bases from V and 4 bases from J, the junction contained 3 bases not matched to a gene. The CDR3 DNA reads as TGTGCCAGTAGTATGTCGACAGGGAATCAGCCCCAGCATTTT. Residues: CASSMSTGNQPQHF. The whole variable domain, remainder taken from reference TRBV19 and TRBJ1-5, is DGGITQSPKYLFRKEGQNVTLSCEQNLNHDAMYWYRQDPGQGLRLIYYSQIVNDFQKGDIAEGYSVSREKKESFPLTVTSAQKNPTAFYLCASSMSTGNQPQHFGDGTRLSIL.

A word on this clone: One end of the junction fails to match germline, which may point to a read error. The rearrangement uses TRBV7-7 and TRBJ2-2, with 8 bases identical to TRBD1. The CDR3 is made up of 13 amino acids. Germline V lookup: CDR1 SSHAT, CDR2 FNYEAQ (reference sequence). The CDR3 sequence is CASRTGYTGELFF. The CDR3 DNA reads TGTGCTAGCAGGACAGGGTACACCGGGGAGCTGTTTTTT. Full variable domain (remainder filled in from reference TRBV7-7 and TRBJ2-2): GAGVSQSPRYKVTKRGQDVTLRCDPISSHATLYWYQQALGQGPEFLTYFNYEAQPDKSGLPSDRFSAERPEGSISTLTIQRTEQRDSAMYRCASRTGYTGELFFGEGSRLTVL.

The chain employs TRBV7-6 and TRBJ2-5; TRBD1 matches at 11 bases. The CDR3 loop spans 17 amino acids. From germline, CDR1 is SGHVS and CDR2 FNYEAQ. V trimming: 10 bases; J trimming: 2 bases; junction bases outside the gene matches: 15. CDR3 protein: CATSRDRGGRGQETQYF. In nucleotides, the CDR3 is TGTGCCACCTCCCGGGACAGGGGGGGAAGGGGGCAAGAGACCCAGTACTTC.

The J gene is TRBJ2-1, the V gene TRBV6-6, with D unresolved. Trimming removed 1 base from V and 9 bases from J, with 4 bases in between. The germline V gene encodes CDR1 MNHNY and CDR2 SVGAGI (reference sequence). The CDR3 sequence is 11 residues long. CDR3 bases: TGTGCCAGCAGTTACTTGGGTGAGCAGTTCTTC. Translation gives CASSYLGEQFF.

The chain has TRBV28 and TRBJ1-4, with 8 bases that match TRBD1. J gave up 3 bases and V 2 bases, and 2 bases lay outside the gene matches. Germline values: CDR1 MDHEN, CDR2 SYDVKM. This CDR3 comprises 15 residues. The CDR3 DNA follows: TGTGCCAGCAGTTTACCGACAGGGGCTAATGAAAAACTGTTTTTT. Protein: CASSLPTGANEKLFF.

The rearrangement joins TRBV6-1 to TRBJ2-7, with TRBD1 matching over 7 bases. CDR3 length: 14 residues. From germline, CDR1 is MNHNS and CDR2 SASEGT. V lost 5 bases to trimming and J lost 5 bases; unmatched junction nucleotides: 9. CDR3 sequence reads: CASSTITGVDEQYV. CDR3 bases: TGTGCCAGCAGTACTATTACAGGGGTTGACGAGCAGTACGTC.

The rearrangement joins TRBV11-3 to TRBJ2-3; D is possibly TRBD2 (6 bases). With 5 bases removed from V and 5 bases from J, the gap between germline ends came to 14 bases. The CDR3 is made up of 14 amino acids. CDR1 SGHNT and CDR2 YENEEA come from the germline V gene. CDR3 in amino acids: CASSRGLEGDTQYF. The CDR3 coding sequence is TGTGCCAGCAGCCGGGGATTGGAGGGAGATACGCAGTATTTT.

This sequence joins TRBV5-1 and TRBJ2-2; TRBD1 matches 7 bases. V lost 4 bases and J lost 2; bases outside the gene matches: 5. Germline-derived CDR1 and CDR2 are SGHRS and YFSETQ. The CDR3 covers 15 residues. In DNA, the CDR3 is TGCGCCAGCAGCCGTGGACAGGTCAACACCGGGGAGCTGTTTTTT. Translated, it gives CASSRGQVNTGELFF.

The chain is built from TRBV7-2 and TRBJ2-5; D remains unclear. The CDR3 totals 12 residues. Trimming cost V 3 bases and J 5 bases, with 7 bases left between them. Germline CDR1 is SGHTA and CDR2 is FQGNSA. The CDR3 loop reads CASSLQAETQYF. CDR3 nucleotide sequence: TGTGCCAGCAGCTTGCAAGCGGAGACCCAGTACTTC.

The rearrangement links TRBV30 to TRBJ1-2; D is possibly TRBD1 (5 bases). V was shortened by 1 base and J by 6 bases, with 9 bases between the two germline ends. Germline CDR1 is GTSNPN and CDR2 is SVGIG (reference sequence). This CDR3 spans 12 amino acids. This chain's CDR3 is CAWSGGADGYTF. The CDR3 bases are TGTGCCTGGAGTGGAGGGGCAGATGGCTACACCTTC.

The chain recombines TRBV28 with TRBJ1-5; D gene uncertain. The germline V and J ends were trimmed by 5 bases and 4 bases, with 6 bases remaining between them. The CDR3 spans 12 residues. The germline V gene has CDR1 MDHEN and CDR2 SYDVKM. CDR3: CASSAENQPQHF. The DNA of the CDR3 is TGTGCCAGCAGTGCGGAGAATCAGCCCCAGCATTTT.

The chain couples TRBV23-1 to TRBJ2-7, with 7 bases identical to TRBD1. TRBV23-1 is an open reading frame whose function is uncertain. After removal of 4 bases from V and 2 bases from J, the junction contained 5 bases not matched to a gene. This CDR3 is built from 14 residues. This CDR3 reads CASSLIQGTYEQYV. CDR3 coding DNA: TGCGCCAGCAGTCTAATACAGGGGACCTACGAGCAGTACGTC.

CDR3 residues: CASSMGRRVTDEKLFF. As DNA, the CDR3 is TGTGCCAGTAGTATGGGACGGAGGGTGACTGATGAAAAACTGTTTTTT. The chain links TRBV19 to TRBJ1-4, with D maybe TRBD1 (5 bases). The CDR3 totals 16 residues. CDR1 and CDR2 from the germline V gene are LNHDA and SQIVND (reference sequence). The ends were cut back, 3 bases at V and 6 bases at J, with 17 bases in the middle. Combining the CDR3 with reference TRBV19 and TRBJ1-4 gives the whole variable domain DGGITQSPKYLFRKEGQNVTLSCEQNLNHDAMYWYRQDPGQGLRLIYYSQIVNDFQKGDIAEGYSVSREKKESFPLTVTSAQKNPTAFYLCASSMGRRVTDEKLFFGSGTQLSVL.

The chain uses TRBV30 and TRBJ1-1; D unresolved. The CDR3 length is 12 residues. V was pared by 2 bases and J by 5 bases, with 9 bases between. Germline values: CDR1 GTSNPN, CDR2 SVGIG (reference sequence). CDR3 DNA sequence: TGTGCCTGGAGTTTCGGGGAAACTGAAGCTTTCTTT. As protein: CAWSFGETEAFF. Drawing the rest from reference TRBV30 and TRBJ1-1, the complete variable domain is SQTIHQWPATLVQPVGSPLSLECTVEGTSNPNLYWYRQAAGRGLQLLFYSVGIGQISSEVPQNLSASRPQDRQFILSSKKLLLSDSGFYLCAWSFGETEAFFGQGTRLTVV.

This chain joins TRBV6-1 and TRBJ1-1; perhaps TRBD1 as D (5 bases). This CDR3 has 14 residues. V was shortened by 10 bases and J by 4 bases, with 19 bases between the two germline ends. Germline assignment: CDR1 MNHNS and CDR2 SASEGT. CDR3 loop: CATSWGWRSTEAFF. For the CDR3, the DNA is TGTGCCACTAGCTGGGGGTGGAGGTCCACTGAAGCTTTCTTT.